This TCR beta chain is drawn from a study of blood T cell repertoires in COVID-19 (dated by TCRdb to about 2020). General notes on the study: The collaborator samples originated in the United States, Italy and Spain and spanned the acute and convalescent phases of COVID-19. The material from the prospective study consisted of cDNA or gDNA derived from T cells, B-cell-depleted T cells, or PBMCs. Subjects who had been exposed to COVID-19, were actively infected with it, or had recovered from it provided the deeply sampled blood TCRbeta repertoires that made up the dataset. A freely available public database, intended as a resource for researchers studying the immune response to SARS-CoV-2, is where the repertoires were released. The samples were drawn from two sources: the first 160 participants of the ongoing ImmuneRACE study, and fewer than 1,500 subjects contributed by 6 global collaborators. Sample metadata almost always included a de-identified subject ID, COVID-19 status, age in years and sex. Where available, HLA class I and class II types were obtained from metadata supplied by the sample provider rather than from assay-based typing. General conclusions and limits of the study: The amount of clinical and demographic metadata varied by source and participant and was provided uncurated.

The CDR3 numbers 14 residues from cysteine through phenylalanine. Solely the CDR3 DNA is kept, with 42 bases framed from the first base. Taken from the germline V gene, the CDR1 and CDR2 loops are MNHEY and SVGAGI. Trimming leaves V shorter by 4 bases and J shorter by 4 bases, with the junction holding 6 bases beyond the gene matches. TCRbeta CDR3 regions were amplified from genomic DNA using the immunoSEQ Assay, a bias-controlled multiplex PCR. In the authors' own workflow: Within the assay, amplification of reference gene primers was used to estimate how many nucleated cells each sample contained. Sequence reads were collapsed and filtered to measure the absolute abundance of every unique TCRbeta CDR3 rearrangement. For each sample, productive Simpson clonality was calculated as the square root of Simpson's diversity index over productive rearrangements. In its TCRdb copy, this immuneACCESS table keeps in-frame sequences only and misses some clones. Where compared with another copy, unresolved V genes explain less than half of these, and the others have no known cause. V, J and clone size are taken as reported in that table, and D and trimming were inferred from the DNA itself. The sample yields roughly 50,000 clones; 81% were counted once. The ten top clones hold approximately 4.9% of the sample.

As for this clone: Its antigen specificity is not known. No much larger clone exists at a distance of one base, and base qualities are not known.

Each collaborating institution followed its own protocols to collect whole blood in K2EDTA tubes. For TCRbeta analysis, collaborators shipped samples as frozen whole blood, isolated PBMCs, or DNA extracted from either of those sample types. The rearrangement combines TRBV6-5 with TRBJ2-5, and TRBD1 matches 7 of the central bases. Specimen: peripheral blood. The clonotype originates from a woman aged 55-75 years with acute or convalescent COVID-19. In nucleotide form, the sequence is TGTGCCAGCAGTTTCACGACAGGGAGAGAGACCCAGTACTTC. It translates to CASSFTTGRETQYF.